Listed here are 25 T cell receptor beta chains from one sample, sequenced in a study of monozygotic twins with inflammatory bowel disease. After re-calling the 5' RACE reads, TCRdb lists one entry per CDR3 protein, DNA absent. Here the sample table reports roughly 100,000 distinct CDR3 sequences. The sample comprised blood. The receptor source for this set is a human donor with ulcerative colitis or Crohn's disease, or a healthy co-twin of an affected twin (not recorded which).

CDR3 loop: CASRVAASAYEQYF. The J gene is TRBJ2-7, the V gene TRBV5-1. Germline CDR1 SGHRS, CDR2 YFSETQ. The CDR3 extends over 14 amino acids.

The CDR3 region is CSAPPLAGANQPYNEQFF. This rearrangement joins TRBV20-1 to TRBJ2-1; the D call of TRBD2 rests on TCRdb alone, since no DNA is present to check it. In germline, CDR1 is DFQATT, CDR2 SNEGSKA (reference sequence). The CDR3 extends over 18 amino acids.

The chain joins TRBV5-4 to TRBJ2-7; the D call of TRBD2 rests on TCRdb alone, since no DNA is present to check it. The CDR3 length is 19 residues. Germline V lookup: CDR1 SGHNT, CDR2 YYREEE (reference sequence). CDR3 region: CASSLADSAGRHRSVEQYF.

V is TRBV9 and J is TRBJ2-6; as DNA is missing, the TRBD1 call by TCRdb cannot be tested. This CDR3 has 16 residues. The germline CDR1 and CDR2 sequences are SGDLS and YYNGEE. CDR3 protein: CASSVEGGFGANVLTF. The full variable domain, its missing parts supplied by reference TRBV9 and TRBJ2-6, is DSGVTQTPKHLITATGQRVTLRCSPRSGDLSVYWYQQSLDQGLQFLIQYYNGEERAKGNILERFSAQQFPDLHSELNLSSLELGDSALYFCASSVEGGFGANVLTFGAGSRLTVL.

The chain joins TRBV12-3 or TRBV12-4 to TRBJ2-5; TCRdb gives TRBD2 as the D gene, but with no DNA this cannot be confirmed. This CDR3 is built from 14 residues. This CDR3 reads CASTHSGEVETQYF.

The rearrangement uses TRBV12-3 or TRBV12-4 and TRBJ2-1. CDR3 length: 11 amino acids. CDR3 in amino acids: CARIGDREQFF.

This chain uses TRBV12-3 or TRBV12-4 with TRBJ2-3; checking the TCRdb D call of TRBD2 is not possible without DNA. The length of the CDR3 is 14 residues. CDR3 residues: CASSLNSAQDTQYF.

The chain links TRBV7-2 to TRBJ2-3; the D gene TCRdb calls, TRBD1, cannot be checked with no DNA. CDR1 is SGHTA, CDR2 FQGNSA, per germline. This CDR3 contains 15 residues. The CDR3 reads CASSLAPRGVDTQYF.

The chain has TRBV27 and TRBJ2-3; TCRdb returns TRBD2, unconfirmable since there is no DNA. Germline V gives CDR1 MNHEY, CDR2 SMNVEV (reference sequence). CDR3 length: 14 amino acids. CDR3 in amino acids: CASSSGSGTDTQYF.

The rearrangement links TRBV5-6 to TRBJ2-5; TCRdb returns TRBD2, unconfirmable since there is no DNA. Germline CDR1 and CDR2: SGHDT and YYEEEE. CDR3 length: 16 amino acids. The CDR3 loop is CASSALPGGHGETQYF.

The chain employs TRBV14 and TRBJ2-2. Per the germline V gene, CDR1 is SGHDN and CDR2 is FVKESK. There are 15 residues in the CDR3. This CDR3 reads CASSQLGSRSGELFF.

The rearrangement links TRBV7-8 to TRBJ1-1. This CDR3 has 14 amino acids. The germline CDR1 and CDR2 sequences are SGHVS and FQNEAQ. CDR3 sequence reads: CASSKQQAYSLAFF.

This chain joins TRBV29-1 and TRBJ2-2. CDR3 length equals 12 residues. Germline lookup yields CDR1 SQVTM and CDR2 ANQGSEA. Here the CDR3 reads CSAVGFAGELFF.

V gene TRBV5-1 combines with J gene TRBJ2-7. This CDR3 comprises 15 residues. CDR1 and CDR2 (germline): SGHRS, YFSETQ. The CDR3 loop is CASSLDITSSYEQYF.

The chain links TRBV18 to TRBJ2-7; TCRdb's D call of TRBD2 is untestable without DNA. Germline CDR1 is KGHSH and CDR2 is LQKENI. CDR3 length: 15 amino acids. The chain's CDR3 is CASSPASGSVSEQYF.

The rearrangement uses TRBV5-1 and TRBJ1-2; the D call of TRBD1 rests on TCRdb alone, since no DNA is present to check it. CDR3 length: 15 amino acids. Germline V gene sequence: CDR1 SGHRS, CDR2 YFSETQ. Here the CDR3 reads CASSSRASQNYGYTF. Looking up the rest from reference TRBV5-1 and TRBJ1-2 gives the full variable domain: KAGVTQTPRYLIKTRGQQVTLSCSPISGHRSVSWYQQTPGQGLQFLFEYFSETQRNKGNFPGRFSGRQFSNSRSEMNVSTLELGDSALYLCASSSRASQNYGYTFGSGTRLTVV.

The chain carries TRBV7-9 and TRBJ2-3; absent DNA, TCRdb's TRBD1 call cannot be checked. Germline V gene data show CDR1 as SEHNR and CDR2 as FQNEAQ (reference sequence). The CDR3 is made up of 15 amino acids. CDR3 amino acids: CASSSRTVLIDTQYF.

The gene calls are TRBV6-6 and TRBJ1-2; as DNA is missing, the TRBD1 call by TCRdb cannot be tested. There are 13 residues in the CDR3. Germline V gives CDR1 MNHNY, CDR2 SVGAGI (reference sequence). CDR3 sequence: CASSGQDQYGYTF.

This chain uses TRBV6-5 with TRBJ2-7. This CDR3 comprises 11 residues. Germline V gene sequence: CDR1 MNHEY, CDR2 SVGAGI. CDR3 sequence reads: CASSQNYEQYF.

This CDR3 is CASSLRRTGELFF. This chain uses TRBV12-3 or TRBV12-4 with TRBJ2-2. This CDR3 has 13 residues.

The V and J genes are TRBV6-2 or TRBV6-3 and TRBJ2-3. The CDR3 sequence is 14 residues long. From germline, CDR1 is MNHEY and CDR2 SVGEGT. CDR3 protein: CASTALGTTDTQYF.

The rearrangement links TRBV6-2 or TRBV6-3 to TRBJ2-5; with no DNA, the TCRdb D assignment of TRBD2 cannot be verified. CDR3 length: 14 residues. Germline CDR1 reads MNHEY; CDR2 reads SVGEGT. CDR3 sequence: CASTGTSLGETQYF.

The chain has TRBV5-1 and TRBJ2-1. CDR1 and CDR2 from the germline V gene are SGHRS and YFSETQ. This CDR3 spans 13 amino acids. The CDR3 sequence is CASRNLPKNEQFF.

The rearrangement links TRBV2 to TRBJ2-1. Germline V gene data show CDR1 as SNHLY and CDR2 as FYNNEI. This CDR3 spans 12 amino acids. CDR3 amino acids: CASSETKNEQFF.

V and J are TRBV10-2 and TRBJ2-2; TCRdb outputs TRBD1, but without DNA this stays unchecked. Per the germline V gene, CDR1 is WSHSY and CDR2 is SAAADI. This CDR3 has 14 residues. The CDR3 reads CASSWVQGHGELFF.